The next 8 T cell receptor beta chains were all read from a single sample in a study of T-cell memory formation after mild COVID-19 (dated by TCRdb to the early 2020s). Receptor libraries were prepared by 5' RACE. This sample was sequenced with an Illumina NovaSeq 6000. TCRdb passed the public sequencing reads through fastp at Q25 and MiXCR, retaining productive beta sequences. Here each entry gathers all rows of one CDR3 protein and keeps the most common genes and DNA. This sample has a few hundred thousand distinct CDR3 sequences in its table, and roughly 19% of those were observed once. The top ten constitute roughly a fifth of the sample. Specimen: PBMCs or a T cell subset sorted from them (not recorded which). These receptors were taken from a man aged 18 to 35 who had mild COVID-19 (a few samples of this study predate the infection). The sample titles of this study are shuffled in the database, so cell type and time point are left out; the donor was told from shared clones.

Only a few counts were recorded for this clonotype. The chain carries TRBV7-2 and TRBJ1-2; D uncertain. CDR3 length equals 13 residues. V lost 4 bases, J lost 4 bases, and 10 bases lay in between. Germline loops: CDR1 SGHTA, CDR2 FQGNSA. CDR3 nucleotides: TGTGCCAGCAGCTCGACGTTTGGCTATGGCTACACCTTC. Residues: CASSSTFGYGYTF.

On this clonotype: At one end, the junction sequence differs from germline, possibly due to a read error. The genes are TRBV5-1 and TRBJ1-5; 7 positions match TRBD1. The CDR3 is made up of 13 amino acids. Looked up from germline, CDR1 is SGHRS and CDR2 is YFSETQ. In DNA, the CDR3 is TGCGCCAGCAGCTGGGGACAGAATCAGCCCAAGCATTTT. Translation gives CASSWGQNQPKHF.

This chain links TRBV3-1 with TRBJ2-5; D unresolved. CDR3 length: 15 residues. Trimming left V 4 bases short and J 5 bases short, with 17 bases between. Germline V gene sequence: CDR1 LGHDT, CDR2 YNNKEL (reference sequence). CDR3 in amino acids: CASSPSLTGAETQYF. The DNA of the CDR3 is TGTGCCAGCAGCCCATCTCTGACGGGCGCGGAGACCCAGTACTTC.

Only a few counts were recorded for this clonotype. V and J are TRBV20-1 and TRBJ1-6; 7 bases are a match to TRBD1. The CDR3 spans 15 residues. CDR1 and CDR2 from the germline V gene are DFQATT and SNEGSKA (reference sequence). The ends lost 6 bases at V and 10 bases at J; junction bases unmatched: 15. The CDR3 DNA reads TGCAGTGCACCCACAGGGGCCGTTGTCTCCTCACCCCTCCACTTT. Translation: CSAPTGAVVSSPLHF.

This clonotype has more than one count but fewer than ten. The gene calls are TRBV5-6 and TRBJ1-1, with TRBD1 identical over 10 bases. From germline, CDR1 is SGHDT and CDR2 YYEEEE. This CDR3 spans 14 amino acids. Losses at the gene ends were 7 bases for V and 1 base for J; bases not matched to a gene: 4. DNA for the CDR3: TGTGCCAGCGACCGGGACAGGGGGAACACTGAAGCTTTCTTT. This gives the protein CASDRDRGNTEAFF.

In this sample, this clonotype turned up a few times. The J gene is TRBJ2-5, the V gene TRBV4-1; 9 bases fit TRBD1. The trim removed 1 base at V and 4 bases at J, leaving 7 bases unmatched. The CDR3 has 16 amino acids. Germline CDR1 reads MGHRA; CDR2 reads YSYEKL. The CDR3, as DNA: TGCGCCAGCAGCCAAGGTTACGGGACAGGGAGAGAGACCCAGTACTTC. This sequence encodes CASSQGYGTGRETQYF.

This clonotype has a count of ten or more. This chain uses TRBV28 with TRBJ2-2; 7 bases line up with TRBD1. V was clipped by 6 bases and J by 4 bases; unmatched bases: 8. Germline V gene lookup returns CDR1 MDHEN and CDR2 SYDVKM. There are 15 residues in the CDR3. This CDR3 is CASRSLRGSTGELFF. CDR3 sequence (DNA): TGTGCCAGCAGGAGCCTCAGGGGGAGCACCGGGGAGCTGTTTTTT.

The genes are TRBV12-3 or TRBV12-4 and TRBJ2-5; maybe TRBD2 (5 bases). CDR3 length equals 13 residues. V was clipped by 5 bases and J by 10 bases, with 17 bases between them. Written as DNA, the CDR3 is TGTGCCAGCAGTCCCCGGGGAGCGCAGGTCCAGTACTTC. Translation gives CASSPRGAQVQYF.